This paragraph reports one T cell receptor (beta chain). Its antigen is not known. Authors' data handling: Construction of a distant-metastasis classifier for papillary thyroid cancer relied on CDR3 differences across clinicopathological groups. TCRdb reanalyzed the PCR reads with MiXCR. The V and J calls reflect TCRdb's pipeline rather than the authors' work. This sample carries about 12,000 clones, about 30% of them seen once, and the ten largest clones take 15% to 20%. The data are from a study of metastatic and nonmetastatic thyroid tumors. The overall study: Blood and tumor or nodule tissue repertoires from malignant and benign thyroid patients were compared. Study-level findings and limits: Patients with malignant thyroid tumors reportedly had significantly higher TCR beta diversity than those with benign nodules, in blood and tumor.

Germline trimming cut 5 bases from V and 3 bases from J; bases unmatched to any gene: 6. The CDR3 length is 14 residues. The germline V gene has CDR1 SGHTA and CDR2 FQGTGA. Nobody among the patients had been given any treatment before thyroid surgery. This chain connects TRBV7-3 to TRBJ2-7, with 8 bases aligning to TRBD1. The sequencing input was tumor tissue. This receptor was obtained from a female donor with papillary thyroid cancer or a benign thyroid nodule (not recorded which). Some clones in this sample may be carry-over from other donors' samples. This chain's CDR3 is CASSEQGAGYEQYF. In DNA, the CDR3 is TGTGCCAGCAGCGAGCAGGGGGCAGGCTACGAGCAGTACTTC.